Given below is one T cell receptor beta chain in context. This entry comes from a study of control samples from healthy donors and cancer patients. TCRdb keeps only in-frame clones here, not all; method: immunoSEQ multiplex PCR. The sample carries approximately 27,000 clones, approximately 85% recorded once. V gave up 1 base and J gave up 7 bases, with 10 bases separating them. CDR3 length: 14 residues. Germline V gene data show CDR1 as LGHDT and CDR2 as YNNKEL (reference sequence). Specimen: PBMCs. The V gene is TRBV3-1 (or the pseudogene TRBV3-2), the J gene TRBJ2-2; D gene ambiguous. The TCR sequence derives from an older woman with head and neck cancer. The CDR3 DNA reads as TGTGCCAGCAGCCAAGTGGCAGGTGGCGGGGAGCTGTTTTTT. Its translation: CASSQVAGGGELFF.